Presented here are 32 T cell receptor beta chains from one specimen sequenced in a study of cytomegalovirus exposure and HLA in healthy donors. PCR was performed using 60 Vbeta and 13 Jbeta primers. Generated by immunoSEQ multiplex PCR, the TCRdb table keeps only in-frame clones and is missing some. This sample has about 180,000 clones; more than 65% occur once, and the top ten carry roughly 2.5%. The sample taken for sequencing was PBMCs. These TCRs come from a woman aged 25 to 39 in good health and CMV-seropositive.

The J gene is TRBJ2-7, the V gene TRBV2; weak D call: TRBD2 (5 bases). Trimming shortened V by 3 bases and J by 0 bases, and 9 bases separated the two germline ends. The CDR3 consists of 14 residues. Germline values: CDR1 SNHLY, CDR2 FYNNEI. The CDR3 sequence: CASSDWRVSYEQYF. The CDR3 nucleotides are TGTGCCAGCAGTGACTGGCGGGTCTCCTACGAGCAGTACTTC.

The chain is built from TRBV11-2 and TRBJ2-3; 7 bases are shared with TRBD2. Germline V gives CDR1 SGHAT, CDR2 FQNNGV. The CDR3 length is 14 residues. J was trimmed by 4 bases and V by 5 bases; bases with no gene match: 6. For the CDR3, the DNA is TGTGCCAGCAGCCCCACCGGGGGGTCAGATACGCAGTATTTT. Its protein product is CASSPTGGSDTQYF.

This chain uses TRBV5-1 with TRBJ2-1; the match to TRBD1 covers 9 bases. J lost 4 bases, V lost 3 bases, and 2 bases had no gene match. Per germline, CDR1 SGHRS and CDR2 YFSETQ. This CDR3 spans 14 amino acids. In nucleotides, the CDR3 is TGCGCCAGCAGCTCGGACAGGGGTTACAATGAGCAGTTCTTC. Translated, it gives CASSSDRGYNEQFF.

The rearrangement joins TRBV6-5 to TRBJ1-2, with D hard to call. Per the germline V gene, CDR1 is MNHEY and CDR2 is SVGAGI. The V and J ends lost 9 bases and 8 bases respectively, with 25 bases between them. This CDR3 contains 15 residues. In nucleotides, the CDR3 is TGTGCCAGTCAGCTGAAATATGTCGGCGTGGGCGGCTACACCTTC. It translates to CASQLKYVGVGGYTF.

Only a few counts were recorded for this clone. The J gene is TRBJ2-1, the V gene TRBV9, with a tentative D call TRBD2 (5 bases). Germline CDR1 and CDR2: SGDLS and YYNGEE. The length of the CDR3 is 16 residues. V was trimmed by 0 bases and J by 4 bases, leaving 14 bases between them. Here the CDR3 reads CASSVAAAGGYNEQFF. The CDR3 bases are TGTGCCAGCAGCGTAGCTGCCGCAGGCGGGTACAATGAGCAGTTCTTC.

The genes are TRBV2 and TRBJ2-3; TRBD2 matches at 9 bases. CDR1 is SNHLY, CDR2 FYNNEI, per germline. V lost 2 bases, J lost 4 bases, and 7 bases stayed unmatched. CDR3 size: 16 residues. The CDR3 DNA reads TGTGCCAGCAGTGAATTAGCGGGGGTAGCGGCAGATACGCAGTATTTT. Translated: CASSELAGVAADTQYF.

This clone appeared a few times. The genes are TRBV11-1 and TRBJ2-1; D perhaps matches TRBD2 (7 bases). Between the trimmed V and J ends, which lost 5 bases and 5 bases, there was a span of 16 bases. The length of the CDR3 is 15 residues. Germline V gene data show CDR1 as SGHAT and CDR2 as FQDESV (reference sequence). DNA for the CDR3: TGTGCCAGCAGCACGGGGGGCAGTTTAAACAATGAGCAGTTCTTC. It translates to CASSTGGSLNNEQFF.

The rearrangement uses TRBV5-1 and TRBJ2-7, with 10 bases aligning to TRBD1. This CDR3 has 14 residues. J lost 3 bases, V lost 3 bases, and 3 bases had no gene match. CDR1 is SGHRS, CDR2 YFSETQ, per germline. The CDR3 loop reads CASSWGTGDYEQYF. The CDR3 DNA reads as TGCGCCAGCAGCTGGGGGACAGGGGACTACGAGCAGTACTTC. Together with reference TRBV5-1 and TRBJ2-7, the CDR3 gives the full variable domain: KAGVTQTPRYLIKTRGQQVTLSCSPISGHRSVSWYQQTPGQGLQFLFEYFSETQRNKGNFPGRFSGRQFSNSRSEMNVSTLELGDSALYLCASSWGTGDYEQYFGPGTRLTVT.

The rearrangement links TRBV19 to TRBJ1-2, with D possibly being TRBD1 (5 bases). V lost 7 bases and J 4 bases, leaving 22 bases between the germline ends. CDR3 length: 16 amino acids. The germline V gene has CDR1 LNHDA and CDR2 SQIVND (reference sequence). DNA for the CDR3: TGTGCCAGTACCGATATACGGGGGGAGCGACTCTATGGCTACACCTTC. Protein sequence: CASTDIRGERLYGYTF.

This sequence joins TRBV19 and TRBJ2-3, with TRBD2 as a possible D gene (5 bases). Between the trimmed V and J ends, which lost 6 bases and 5 bases, there was a span of 12 bases. Germline V gene lookup returns CDR1 LNHDA and CDR2 SQIVND (reference sequence). The CDR3 extends over 13 amino acids. For the CDR3, the DNA is TGTGCCAGTAGGACTGGCGGGCAAGATACGCAGTATTTT. Translated: CASRTGGQDTQYF.

The chain links TRBV11-3 to TRBJ1-2; a possible D gene is TRBD1 (6 bases). The CDR3 loop spans 13 amino acids. Trimming took 1 base from V and 8 from J, leaving 11 bases between them. The germline CDR1 and CDR2 sequences are SGHNT and YENEEA. The CDR3 DNA sequence: TGTGCCAGCAGCTTAGCAGGGGCGGAAGGCTACACCTTC. Its protein product is CASSLAGAEGYTF.

The chain is built from TRBV25-1 and TRBJ2-7, with 7 positions matching TRBD1. V gave up 5 bases and J gave up 0 bases; unmatched junction bases: 4. The CDR3 runs 14 residues. CDR1 MGHDK and CDR2 SYGVNS come from the germline V gene. CDR3 DNA sequence: TGTGCCAGCAGTACAGGGGTAGGCTCCTACGAGCAGTACTTC. It translates to CASSTGVGSYEQYF.

The chain couples TRBV6-1 to TRBJ2-7; 10 bases fit TRBD1. Germline V gene data show CDR1 as MNHNS and CDR2 as SASEGT. The CDR3 is 16 residues long. V was pared by 4 bases and J by 3 bases, with 9 bases of the junction left unmatched. The DNA for the CDR3 is TGTGCCAGCAGTGCGTGGGGACAGGGGATCAACTACGAGCAGTACTTC. Protein product: CASSAWGQGINYEQYF.

The gene calls are TRBV27 and TRBJ2-7; no reliable D call. The germline gives CDR1 MNHEY, CDR2 SMNVEV (reference sequence). V was clipped by 6 bases and J by 2 bases, with 17 bases between them. The CDR3 spans 15 residues. This CDR3 reads CASRLARQGPYEQYF. CDR3 in DNA: TGTGCCAGCAGGCTCGCCAGACAAGGCCCCTACGAGCAGTACTTC.

The chain couples TRBV27 to TRBJ1-2; no clear D gene. The CDR3 runs 14 residues. Trimming took off 4 bases at V and 5 bases at J, with 14 bases between the two ends. In germline, CDR1 is MNHEY, CDR2 SMNVEV (reference sequence). CDR3 in DNA: TGTGCCAGCAGTTCGCAAGCGGGTTTTTATGGCTACACCTTC. This gives the protein CASSSQAGFYGYTF.

J is TRBJ2-7 and V is TRBV2, with D tentatively TRBD1 (5 bases). V was trimmed by 0 bases and J by 6 bases, leaving 12 bases between them. The germline CDR1 and CDR2 sequences are SNHLY and FYNNEI. The CDR3 has 14 residues. Here the CDR3 DNA reads TGTGCCAGCAGTGAAGCGCCCTCCAGGGCCGAGCAGTACTTC. It translates to CASSEAPSRAEQYF.

The chain employs TRBV28 and TRBJ1-5; the D gene is possibly TRBD1 (6 bases). Germline CDR1 and CDR2: MDHEN and SYDVKM. This CDR3 contains 18 residues. V lost 8 bases and J lost 2, with 25 bases in between. The CDR3 loop reads CASAPYSTGGVGNQPQHF. As DNA, the CDR3 is TGTGCCAGCGCTCCCTATTCTACGGGGGGCGTGGGCAATCAGCCCCAGCATTTT.

V usage is TRBV4-2 and J usage is TRBJ2-7, with 8 bases lining up with TRBD2. Looked up from germline, CDR1 is LGHNA and CDR2 is YNFKEQ. The CDR3 is 16 residues long. Trimming at V came to 0 bases and at J to 4 bases, leaving 8 bases not matched to a gene. CDR3 region: CASSQDTGGGQYEQYF. The CDR3 DNA is TGTGCCAGCAGCCAAGATACGGGCGGGGGGCAGTACGAGCAGTACTTC.

This clone was counted a few times. The rearrangement links TRBV4-1 to TRBJ1-6, with D uncertain. The CDR3 is 16 amino acids. Germline V CDR1 and CDR2: MGHRA, YSYEKL. Trimming took 0 bases from V and 5 from J, leaving 11 bases between them. As DNA, the CDR3 is TGCGCCAGCAGCCAAGATTTAGGCAGGAATAATTCACCCCTCCACTTT. Translated, it gives CASSQDLGRNNSPLHF.

This chain links TRBV18 with TRBJ2-7, with TRBD1 matching 10 bases. The length of the CDR3 is 14 residues. V lost 3 bases to trimming and J lost 6 bases; unmatched junction nucleotides: 5. Germline V gives CDR1 KGHSH, CDR2 LQKENI. CDR3 sequence reads: CASSPDRGVSEQYF. The CDR3 nucleotides are TGTGCCAGCTCACCGGACAGGGGGGTTTCCGAGCAGTACTTC.

The DNA of the CDR3 is TGTGCCAGCAGTCCGCGCAGGGGGCTGGCCTACGAGCAGTACTTC. This codes for CASSPRRGLAYEQYF. The chain couples TRBV28 to TRBJ2-7; 8 nucleotides align to TRBD1. Germline V gives CDR1 MDHEN, CDR2 SYDVKM. The V and J ends lost 5 bases and 2 bases, in that order; junction bases with no gene match: 8. The CDR3 has 15 residues.

A few counts support this clone. The gene calls are TRBV2 and TRBJ1-5; 8 bases are shared with TRBD1. After removal of 5 bases from V and 3 bases from J, the junction contained 3 bases not matched to a gene. The CDR3 sequence is 14 residues long. Looked up from germline, CDR1 is SNHLY and CDR2 is FYNNEI. The CDR3 loop reads CASSQGANNQPQHF. DNA for the CDR3: TGTGCCAGCAGTCAGGGGGCTAACAATCAGCCCCAGCATTTT.

This chain links TRBV5-1 with TRBJ1-4; TRBD1 might be the D (6 bases). V gave up 1 base and J gave up 0 bases, with 10 bases separating them. The germline V gene encodes CDR1 SGHRS and CDR2 YFSETQ. The CDR3 has 16 amino acids. For the CDR3, the DNA is TGCGCCAGCAGCTTGCAGGGGTCTCCAACTAATGAAAAACTGTTTTTT. The encoded protein is CASSLQGSPTNEKLFF.

V and J are TRBV25-1 and TRBJ1-2, with D possibly TRBD1 on 6 matching bases. This CDR3 is 16 amino acids long. The germline V gene has CDR1 MGHDK and CDR2 SYGVNS. Between the trimmed V and J ends, which lost 3 bases and 5 bases, there was a span of 19 bases. CDR3 bases: TGTGCCAGCAGTGACGAGGACAGAACTGTCGCTTATGGCTACACCTTC. Protein product: CASSDEDRTVAYGYTF.

Note on this clone: Other DNA sequences in this specimen translate into the identical CDR3. This chain uses TRBV18 with TRBJ1-2; D remains unclear. Germline values: CDR1 KGHSH, CDR2 LQKENI. The V end lost 3 bases, the J end lost 0 bases, and 5 bases lay between the germline ends. The CDR3 runs 13 residues. The CDR3 is CASSPDSNYGYTF. In DNA form, the CDR3 reads TGTGCCAGCTCACCGGACTCTAACTATGGCTACACCTTC.

The chain has TRBV27 and TRBJ2-2, with a possible D match to TRBD2 (5 bases). In germline, CDR1 is MNHEY, CDR2 SMNVEV (reference sequence). With 0 bases removed from V and 7 bases from J, the gap between germline ends came to 12 bases. The CDR3 is 15 amino acids. CDR3 residues: CASSLSWLAGGELFF. CDR3 DNA: TGTGCCAGCAGTTTATCGTGGCTAGCTGGCGGGGAGCTGTTTTTT.

As concerns this clone: Relative to the germline gene, one junction end is altered; a read error may explain this. V and J are TRBV11-2 and TRBJ2-7, with 7 bases that match TRBD1. This CDR3 contains 14 residues. The germline V gene encodes CDR1 SGHAT and CDR2 FQNNGV. The CDR3 DNA is TGTGCCAGTAGCTTCAGACAGGGCTTCAACGAGCAGTACTTC. This translates into CASSFRQGFNEQYF.

The chain recombines TRBV19 with TRBJ1-2, with 7 positions matching TRBD1. From germline, CDR1 is LNHDA and CDR2 SQIVND (reference sequence). The CDR3 totals 14 residues. V was clipped by 5 bases and J by 4 bases; unmatched bases: 7. CDR3 DNA: TGTGCCAGTAGTCCGGGACAGTCTGTCTATGGCTACACCTTC. This translates into CASSPGQSVYGYTF.

The CDR3 DNA reads as TGTGCCAGCAGTCCGACCACTAGCGGGGGGCGTAGTGAGCAGTTCTTC. Its protein product is CASSPTTSGGRSEQFF. This chain links TRBV28 with TRBJ2-1; 12 bases match TRBD2. The trim removed 5 bases at V and 9 bases at J, leaving 11 bases unmatched. This CDR3 has 16 residues. The V gene's germline CDR1 is MDHEN and CDR2 SYDVKM.

This clone was seen a few times. The chain employs TRBV11-2 and TRBJ2-3; 14 bases are a match to TRBD2. Germline CDR1 SGHAT, CDR2 FQNNGV. J gave up 2 bases and V 3 bases, and 7 bases lay outside the gene matches. CDR3 length: 18 amino acids. For the CDR3, the DNA is TGTGCCAGCAGCTTCCGGGGGGGACTAGCGGGGGTCACAGATACGCAGTATTTT. Its protein is CASSFRGGLAGVTDTQYF.

V usage is TRBV30 and J usage is TRBJ1-6; TRBD1 matches at 7 bases. After removal of 0 bases from V and 7 bases from J, the junction contained 9 bases not matched to a gene. CDR1 and CDR2 (germline): GTSNPN, SVGIG (reference sequence). The CDR3 length is 16 residues. The CDR3 loop reads CAWSVLWDSLNSPLHF. CDR3 in DNA: TGTGCCTGGAGTGTATTGTGGGACAGCCTAAATTCACCCCTCCACTTT.

The CDR3 here is CASSRPGERLNNEQFF. The CDR3 region has the DNA TGTGCCAGCAGCCGTCCGGGGGAGAGGCTTAACAATGAGCAGTTCTTC. The V gene is TRBV11-2, the J gene TRBJ2-1; weak D call: TRBD2 (6 bases). With 5 bases removed from V and 5 bases from J, the gap between germline ends came to 19 bases. CDR3 length equals 16 residues. From germline, CDR1 is SGHAT and CDR2 FQNNGV.